What follows are 3 T cell receptor beta chains derived from one specimen sequenced in a study of cytomegalovirus exposure and HLA in healthy donors. Amplification used 60 Vbeta primers and 13 Jbeta primers. Produced via immunoSEQ multiplex PCR; TCRdb's table is partial and in-frame only. The table lists over 95,000 clones, approximately 80% of them singletons, with approximately 2.5% in the top ten. The sequenced sample was PBMCs. The receptor set was obtained from a female donor in good health and CMV-seronegative.

This clone was seen only a few times. Sequence at one end of the junction differs from germline and may be a read error. The rearrangement uses TRBV7-7 and TRBJ1-4; 7 bases match TRBD1. The length of the CDR3 is 13 residues. Germline CDR1 reads SSHAT; CDR2 reads FNYEAQ (reference sequence). CDR3 sequence reads: CASSSTRTGKLFF. CDR3 in DNA: TGTGCTAGCAGCTCCACAAGGACAGGAAAACTGTTTTTT. Full variable domain (outside the CDR3, taken from reference TRBV7-7 and TRBJ1-4): GAGVSQSPRYKVTKRGQDVTLRCDPISSHATLYWYQQALGQGPEFLTYFNYEAQPDKSGLPSDRFSAERPEGSISTLTIQRTEQRDSAMYRCASSSTRTGKLFFGSGTQLSVL.

This sequence joins TRBV7-2 and TRBJ1-4; possibly TRBD1 for D (6 bases). The germline V gene has CDR1 SGHTA and CDR2 FQGNSA. Trimming shortened V by 5 bases and J by 7 bases, and 14 bases separated the two germline ends. There are 14 residues in the CDR3. The CDR3 spells CASSRTDSTEKLFF. The CDR3 DNA sequence: TGTGCCAGCAGCCGGACAGACTCTACTGAAAAACTGTTTTTT.

V is TRBV19 and J is TRBJ1-5, with D uncertain. This CDR3 region has 14 residues. The germline CDR1 and CDR2 sequences are LNHDA and SQIVND (reference sequence). The ends were cut back, 3 bases at V and 3 bases at J, with 9 bases in the middle. The CDR3: CASSISGSNQPQHF. CDR3 sequence (DNA): TGTGCCAGTAGTATTTCGGGGTCCAATCAGCCCCAGCATTTT.